This T cell receptor (beta chain) was sequenced in a study of T-cell reconstitution after alpha-beta-depleted transplantation in children. General study findings and limits: Several hundred expanded graft clones reportedly supplied alpha-beta T cells about two months after transplant. Surviving recipient T cells and thymic progenitors accounted for the high day-60 TCRbeta diversity observed in some patients. T-cell counts and diversity at one year post-transplant came mainly from newly produced T cells.

Unique molecular identifiers were used to barcode this TCRbeta library. TCRdb re-called the PCR reads with MiXCR, one entry per CDR3 protein. The sample lists 400,000 to 550,000 distinct CDR3 sequences; over 9.5% were seen once. This CDR3 has 15 residues. Deletions cut 5 bases from V and 4 bases from J, with 15 bases between. The germline V gene encodes CDR1 SGHTA and CDR2 FQGNSA. As for this clonotype: Its antigen is not identified.

The TCR sequence derives from a child aged 2 to 10 with inherited bone marrow failure, due to receive a stem cell transplant. The specimen was PBMCs, collected before TCRalphabeta/CD19-depleted stem cell transplant. The V gene is TRBV7-2, the J gene TRBJ2-1, with D unclear. CDR3 DNA sequence: TGTGCCAGCAGCCAAGCCCTTCGGGCTTACAATGAGCAGTTCTTC. Amino acid sequence: CASSQALRAYNEQFF.